One sample yielded the 28 T cell receptor beta chains listed below, sequenced in a study of T cells after yellow fever vaccination. Each CDR3 protein is one row after TCRdb ran MiXCR on the 5' RACE reads. The profile covers fewer than 450,000 distinct CDR3 sequences, with 3.5% to 4.5% appearing a single time and 20% to 25% taken by the ten largest. The specimen comprised PBMCs, sampled 5 days after the yellow fever booster vaccination. These receptors were obtained from a man younger than 30 who received the YFV17D yellow fever vaccine.

This clonotype appeared many times. The rearrangement links TRBV20-1 to TRBJ2-1; perhaps D is TRBD1 or TRBD2 (6 bases each). Germline V lookup: CDR1 DFQATT, CDR2 SNEGSKA (reference sequence). Trimming removed 3 bases from V and 7 bases from J, with 16 bases in between. The CDR3 covers 14 residues. As DNA, the CDR3 is TGCAGTGCTAGGGGGGGCCCCTCGGAGAATGAGCAGTTCTTC. The encoded protein is CSARGGPSENEQFF.

The V gene is TRBV6-1, the J gene TRBJ1-2, with 7 bases matching TRBD1. The junction had 10 bases not matched to a gene; V was cut back by 4 bases and J by 8 bases. Germline CDR1 reads MNHNS; CDR2 reads SASEGT. This CDR3 has 14 residues. The DNA of the CDR3 is TGTGCCAGCAGTGTACGAAGACAGGGCTACGGCTACACCTTC. Translating gives CASSVRRQGYGYTF.

The genes are TRBV27 and TRBJ1-2; D is possibly TRBD1 (6 bases). Germline V gene data show CDR1 as MNHEY and CDR2 as SMNVEV (reference sequence). CDR3 length: 15 residues. Deletions cut 7 bases from V and 7 bases from J, with 22 bases between. The CDR3 coding sequence is TGTGCCAGCACCTTTATTGGGGCAGGGGATGGTGGCTACACCTTC. The encoded protein is CASTFIGAGDGGYTF.

The chain has TRBV5-1 and TRBJ1-3; no definite D call. V lost 0 bases to trimming and J lost 0 bases, with 13 bases between them. Germline loops: CDR1 SGHRS, CDR2 YFSETQ. This CDR3 comprises 17 residues. CDR3 nucleotide sequence: TGCGCCAGCAGCTTGGCGCCGCCGGCTATCTCTGGAAACACCATATATTTT. This encodes CASSLAPPAISGNTIYF.

This clonotype was picked up many times. The chain carries TRBV20-1 and TRBJ2-3; TRBD1 might be the D (6 bases). Deletions cut 1 base from V and 5 bases from J, with 16 bases between. The CDR3 totals 15 residues. In germline, CDR1 is DFQATT, CDR2 SNEGSKA (reference sequence). The CDR3 nucleotides read TGCAGTGCTAGAGCTCCACAGGGATACGGAGATACGCAGTATTTT. This gives the protein CSARAPQGYGDTQYF.

This clonotype has a count of ten or more. One end of the junction fails to match germline, which may point to a read error. The chain links TRBV7-7 to TRBJ2-2, with D perhaps TRBD2 (6 bases). The CDR3 runs to 15 residues. CDR1 SSHAT and CDR2 FNYEAQ come from the germline V gene (reference sequence). The CDR3 nucleotides read TGTGCTAGCAGCCCCCGTTTAGCGGAAACCGGGGAGCTGTTTTTT. Protein product: CASSPRLAETGELFF.

This chain joins TRBV5-1 and TRBJ2-1, with 11 nucleotides matching TRBD2. The length of the CDR3 is 17 residues. The V gene end was trimmed by 2 bases and the J gene end by 4 bases; junction bases not matched to a gene: 8. CDR1 is SGHRS, CDR2 YFSETQ, per germline. As DNA, the CDR3 is TGCGCCAGCAGCTTAGGCTCCACTAGCGGGGGTTACAATGAGCAGTTCTTC. It yields the protein CASSLGSTSGGYNEQFF.

This clonotype has just a few counts. CDR3 in DNA: TGTGCCAGCAGCCTGGTCCGGGGGGTGAACACTGAAGCTTTCTTT. Amino acids: CASSLVRGVNTEAFF. The J gene is TRBJ1-1, the V gene TRBV27; tentatively, D is TRBD1 (5 bases). The V end was cut by 6 bases, the J end by 0 bases, with 14 bases between. CDR1 is MNHEY, CDR2 SMNVEV, per germline (reference sequence). This CDR3 spans 15 amino acids.

The chain carries TRBV5-1 and TRBJ2-2, with 11 bases lining up with TRBD1. This CDR3 region has 17 residues. V shed 7 bases and J 1 base; nucleotides not matched to a gene: 9. Germline V gene data show CDR1 as SGHRS and CDR2 as YFSETQ. The DNA for the CDR3 is TGCGCCAGCGGGAAAAGGACAGGGGGCTGGAACACCGGGGAGCTGTTTTTT. This translates into CASGKRTGGWNTGELFF.

Many counts were recorded for this clonotype. The chain uses TRBV7-2 and TRBJ2-3; 7 bases align to TRBD2. The CDR3 covers 14 residues. Trimming took 1 base from V and 4 from J; bases not matched to a gene: 2. In germline, CDR1 is SGHTA, CDR2 FQGNSA. The CDR3 reads CASSLDAGADTQYF. The CDR3, as DNA: TGTGCCAGCAGCTTAGACGCGGGGGCAGATACGCAGTATTTT. Combining the CDR3 with reference TRBV7-2 and TRBJ2-3 gives the whole variable domain GAGVSQSPSNKVTEKGKDVELRCDPISGHTALYWYRQSLGQGLEFLIYFQGNSAPDKSGLPSDRFSAERTGGSVSTLTIQRTQQEDSAVYLCASSLDAGADTQYFGPGTRLTVL.

Here the CDR3 DNA reads TGTGCCAGCTCCTCCGCGACAGGGAGGGCAGATACGCAGTATTTT. It codes for CASSSATGRADTQYF. The chain joins TRBV18 to TRBJ2-3, with D perhaps TRBD1 or TRBD2 (7 bases each). V lost 6 bases to trimming and J lost 4 bases, with 17 bases between them. Germline V gene lookup returns CDR1 KGHSH and CDR2 LQKENI. This CDR3 has 15 residues.

The rearrangement uses TRBV5-1 and TRBJ1-3, with a possible D match to TRBD1 (6 bases). CDR1 and CDR2 from the germline V gene are SGHRS and YFSETQ. The CDR3 has 15 amino acids. The V and J ends lost 4 bases and 0 bases respectively, with 11 bases between them. The DNA of the CDR3 is TGCGCCAGCAGCCCAGGGGTCTACTCTGGAAACACCATATATTTT. Amino acid sequence: CASSPGVYSGNTIYF.

The table lists this clonotype with many counts. The rearrangement joins TRBV5-1 to TRBJ2-7; no clear D. CDR3 length: 11 residues. V gave up 0 bases and J gave up 9 bases, with 7 bases separating them. CDR1 is SGHRS and CDR2 is YFSETQ in the germline V gene. The CDR3 nucleotides read TGCGCCAGCAGCTTGGGACAAGCGCAGTACGTC. This encodes CASSLGQAQYV.

This clonotype was seen many times. This sequence joins TRBV4-1 and TRBJ1-5; D call uncertain. CDR3 length equals 15 residues. CDR1 MGHRA and CDR2 YSYEKL come from the germline V gene. Trimming removed 0 bases at V and 4 bases at J, with 10 bases between. CDR3 nucleotide sequence: TGCGCCAGCAGCCAAGATCGGAACGTTAATCAGCCCCAGCATTTT. Residues: CASSQDRNVNQPQHF.

This clonotype has at least ten counts. This rearrangement joins TRBV9 to TRBJ2-5; weak D call: TRBD2 (6 bases). CDR1 is SGDLS and CDR2 is YYNGEE in the germline V gene. The CDR3 spans 14 residues. Trimming pared 4 bases from V and 0 bases from J, leaving 10 bases between. CDR3 nucleotides: TGTGCCAGCAGCCAAACGGGGGACCAAGAGACCCAGTACTTC. Amino acid sequence: CASSQTGDQETQYF.

The CDR3 is CASRQIQVYNEQFF. The CDR3 bases are TGTGCCAGCAGACAAATACAGGTTTACAATGAGCAGTTCTTC. The chain recombines TRBV6-1 with TRBJ2-1, with D possibly matching TRBD1 (5 bases). V lost 6 bases to trimming and J lost 4 bases, with 13 bases between them. The CDR3 runs 14 residues. CDR1 MNHNS and CDR2 SASEGT come from the germline V gene.

This clonotype was detected ten times or more. This rearrangement joins TRBV30 to TRBJ2-1; 7 bases line up with TRBD1. With V trimmed by 4 bases and J by 4 bases, 10 bases remained unmatched. The germline gives CDR1 GTSNPN, CDR2 SVGIG (reference sequence). The CDR3 is 15 amino acids. The CDR3 bases are TGTGCCTGGAAAGTTAGGGACAGAATATACAATGAGCAGTTCTTC. Its translation is CAWKVRDRIYNEQFF. Variable domain in full (rest from reference TRBV30 and TRBJ2-1): SQTIHQWPATLVQPVGSPLSLECTVEGTSNPNLYWYRQAAGRGLQLLFYSVGIGQISSEVPQNLSASRPQDRQFILSSKKLLLSDSGFYLCAWKVRDRIYNEQFFGPGTRLTVL.

This clonotype occurred many times. The chain employs TRBV11-2 and TRBJ2-4; a weak D match, TRBD2 (5 bases). The CDR3 loop spans 16 amino acids. Trimming took off 5 bases at V and 10 bases at J, with 24 bases between the two ends. Looked up from germline, CDR1 is SGHAT and CDR2 is FQNNGV. The CDR3 reads CASSPAAVPTLEIQYF. The DNA for the CDR3 is TGTGCCAGCAGCCCAGCGGCGGTCCCAACTTTGGAGATTCAGTACTTC.

Only a few counts were recorded for this clonotype. The CDR3 sequence: CASSSDSAGYEQYF. In DNA form, the CDR3 reads TGTGCCAGCAGCTCGGACAGTGCGGGGTACGAGCAGTACTTC. V is TRBV7-2 and J is TRBJ2-7; D may be TRBD1 or TRBD2 (6 bases each). The V and J ends lost 4 bases and 4 bases respectively, with 14 bases between them. The CDR3 covers 14 residues. Germline CDR1 is SGHTA and CDR2 is FQGNSA.

This sequence joins TRBV18 and TRBJ2-3; 10 bases agree with TRBD2. The germline V gene encodes CDR1 KGHSH and CDR2 LQKENI. Trimming cost V 3 bases and J 3 bases; bases outside gene matches: 6. This CDR3 spans 16 amino acids. The CDR3 region is CASSPVNSGGTDTQYF. In nucleotides, the CDR3 is TGTGCCAGCTCACCGGTGAATAGCGGGGGGACAGATACGCAGTATTTT.

This clonotype was observed many times. The chain is built from TRBV6-6 and TRBJ2-7; 7 positions match TRBD1. With V trimmed by 6 bases and J by 6 bases, 8 bases remained unmatched. The CDR3 runs to 13 residues. The germline V gene has CDR1 MNHNY and CDR2 SVGAGI (reference sequence). The CDR3 sequence: CASRMTGNGEQYV. The CDR3 DNA reads TGTGCCAGCAGAATGACAGGGAACGGCGAGCAGTACGTC.

J is TRBJ1-6 and V is TRBV6-2 or TRBV6-3, with D possibly matching TRBD1 (5 bases). Germline-derived CDR1 and CDR2 are MNHEY and SVGEGT. Trimming shortened V by 0 bases and J by 9 bases, and 12 bases separated the two germline ends. The CDR3 loop spans 15 amino acids. The DNA for the CDR3 is TGTGCCAGCAGTTACTCGCTACAGGAAATTTCACCCCTCCACTTT. Encoded protein: CASSYSLQEISPLHF.

This clonotype was counted a few times. V gene TRBV7-2 combines with J gene TRBJ2-4, with 7 positions matching TRBD1. Trimming took 4 bases from V and 5 from J; bases not matched to a gene: 5. This CDR3 region has 14 residues. Germline V gene data show CDR1 as SGHTA and CDR2 as FQGNSA. The CDR3 here is CASSSGQAQNIQYF. The CDR3 nucleotides read TGTGCCAGCAGCTCTGGACAGGCCCAAAACATTCAGTACTTC.

V gene TRBV6-6 combines with J gene TRBJ2-2, with D tentatively TRBD1 (6 bases). The V end lost 6 bases, the J end lost 7 bases, and 18 bases lay between the germline ends. Germline assignment: CDR1 MNHNY and CDR2 SVGAGI (reference sequence). The CDR3 runs to 15 residues. The CDR3 is CASRGTSLRGGELFF. The CDR3 nucleotides read TGTGCCAGCAGAGGCACCTCTCTCAGGGGCGGGGAGCTGTTTTTT.

This clonotype was detected only a few times. This chain links TRBV6-5 with TRBJ2-2, with D uncertain. Trimming took 2 bases from V and 6 from J, leaving 16 bases between them. The CDR3 loop spans 16 amino acids. Germline-derived CDR1 and CDR2 are MNHEY and SVGAGI. The CDR3 loop reads CASSYNSPLMSGELFF. CDR3 DNA: TGTGCCAGCAGTTACAACAGTCCCCTAATGTCCGGGGAGCTGTTTTTT.

This clonotype was counted many times. J is TRBJ2-2 and V is TRBV9; possibly TRBD2 for D (7 bases). The CDR3 has 18 residues. V lost 0 bases and J lost 4, with 19 bases in between. The germline CDR1 and CDR2 sequences are SGDLS and YYNGEE. The CDR3 region is CASSVVGYAGAGTGELFF. The CDR3 DNA sequence: TGTGCCAGCAGCGTAGTCGGATATGCGGGGGCCGGCACCGGGGAGCTGTTTTTT.

This clonotype was seen a handful of times. The chain combines TRBV5-1 with TRBJ2-6, with D unresolved. Germline values: CDR1 SGHRS, CDR2 YFSETQ. The CDR3 runs 13 residues. V was shortened by 3 bases and J by 4 bases, with 5 bases between the two germline ends. CDR3 in DNA: TGCGCCAGCAGCTGGTCCGGGGCCAACGTCCTGACTTTC. This translates into CASSWSGANVLTF.

This clonotype has just a few counts. The chain recombines TRBV6-6 with TRBJ2-3, with D perhaps matching TRBD1 (5 bases). Germline lookup yields CDR1 MNHNY and CDR2 SVGAGI (reference sequence). This CDR3 has 12 residues. V was trimmed by 8 bases and J by 0 bases, leaving 6 bases between them. The CDR3 is CASGASTDTQYF. The CDR3 DNA reads TGTGCCAGCGGGGCTAGCACAGATACGCAGTATTTT.